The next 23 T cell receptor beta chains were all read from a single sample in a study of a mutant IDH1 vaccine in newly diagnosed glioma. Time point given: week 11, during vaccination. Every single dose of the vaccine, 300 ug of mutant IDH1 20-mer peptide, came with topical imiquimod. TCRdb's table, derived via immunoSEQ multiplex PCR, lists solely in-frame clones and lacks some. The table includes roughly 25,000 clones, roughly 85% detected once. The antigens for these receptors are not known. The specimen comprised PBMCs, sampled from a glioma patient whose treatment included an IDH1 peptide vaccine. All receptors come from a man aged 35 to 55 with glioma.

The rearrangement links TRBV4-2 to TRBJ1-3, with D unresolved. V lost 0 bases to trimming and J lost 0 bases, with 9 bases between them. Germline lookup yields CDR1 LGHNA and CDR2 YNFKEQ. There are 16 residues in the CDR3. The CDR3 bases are TGTGCCAGCAGCCAAGAACGGAGCCACTCTGGAAACACCATATATTTT. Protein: CASSQERSHSGNTIYF.

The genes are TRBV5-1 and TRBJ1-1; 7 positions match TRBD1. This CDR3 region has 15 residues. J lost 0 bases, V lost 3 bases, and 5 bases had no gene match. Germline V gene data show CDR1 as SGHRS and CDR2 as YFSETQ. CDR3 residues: CASSWDSLLNTEAFF. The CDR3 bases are TGCGCCAGCAGCTGGGACAGCCTCTTGAACACTGAAGCTTTCTTT. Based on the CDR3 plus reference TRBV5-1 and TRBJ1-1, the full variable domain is KAGVTQTPRYLIKTRGQQVTLSCSPISGHRSVSWYQQTPGQGLQFLFEYFSETQRNKGNFPGRFSGRQFSNSRSEMNVSTLELGDSALYLCASSWDSLLNTEAFFGQGTRLTVV.

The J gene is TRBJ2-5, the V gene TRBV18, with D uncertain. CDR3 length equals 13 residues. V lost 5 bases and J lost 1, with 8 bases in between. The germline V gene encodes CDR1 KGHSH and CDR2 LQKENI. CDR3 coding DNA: TGTGCCAGCTCATCGGCAGTCCAAGAGACCCAGTACTTC. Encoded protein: CASSSAVQETQYF. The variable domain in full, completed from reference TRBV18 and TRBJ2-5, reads NAGVMQNPRHLVRRRGQEARLRCSPMKGHSHVYWYRQLPEEGLKFMVYLQKENIIDESGMPKERFSAEFPKEGPSILRIQQVVRGDSAAYFCASSSAVQETQYFGPGTRLLVL.

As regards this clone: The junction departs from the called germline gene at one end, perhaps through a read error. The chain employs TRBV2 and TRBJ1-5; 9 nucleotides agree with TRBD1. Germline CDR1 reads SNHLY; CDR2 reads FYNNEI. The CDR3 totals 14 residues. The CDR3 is CASSPGQGNQPQHF. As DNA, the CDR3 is TGTGCCAGCAGTCCGGGACAGGGCAACCAGCCCCAGCATTTT.

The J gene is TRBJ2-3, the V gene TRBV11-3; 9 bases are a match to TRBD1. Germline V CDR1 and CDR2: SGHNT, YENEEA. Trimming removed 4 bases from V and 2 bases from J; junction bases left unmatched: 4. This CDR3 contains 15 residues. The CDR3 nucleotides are TGTGCCAGCAGCTCTAGACAGGGGGACACAGATACGCAGTATTTT. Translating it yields CASSSRQGDTDTQYF. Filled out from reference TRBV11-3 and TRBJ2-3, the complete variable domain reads EAGVVQSPRYKIIEKKQPVAFWCNPISGHNTLYWYLQNLGQGPELLIRYENEEAVDDSQLPKDRFSAERLKGVDSTLKIQPAELGDSAVYLCASSSRQGDTDTQYFGPGTRLTVL.

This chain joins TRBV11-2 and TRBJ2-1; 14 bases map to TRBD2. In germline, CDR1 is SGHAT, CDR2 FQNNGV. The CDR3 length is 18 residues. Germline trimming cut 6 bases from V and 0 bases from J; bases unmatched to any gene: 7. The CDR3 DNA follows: TGTGCCAGCAGTCGGACTAGCGGGGGGTACAGCTCCTACAATGAGCAGTTCTTC. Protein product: CASSRTSGGYSSYNEQFF.

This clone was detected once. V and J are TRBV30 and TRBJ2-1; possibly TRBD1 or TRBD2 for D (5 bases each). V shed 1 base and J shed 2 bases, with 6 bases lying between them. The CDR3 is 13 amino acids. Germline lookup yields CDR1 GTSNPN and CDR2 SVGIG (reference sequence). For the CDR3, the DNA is TGTGCCTGGAGTGGGGGACCCTACAATGAGCAGTTCTTC. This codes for CAWSGGPYNEQFF.

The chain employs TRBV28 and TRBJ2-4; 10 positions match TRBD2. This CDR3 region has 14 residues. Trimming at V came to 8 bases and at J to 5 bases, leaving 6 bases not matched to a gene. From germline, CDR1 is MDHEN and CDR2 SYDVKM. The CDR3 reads CASGRTSGQNIQYF. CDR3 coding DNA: TGTGCCAGCGGACGGACTAGCGGACAAAACATTCAGTACTTC.

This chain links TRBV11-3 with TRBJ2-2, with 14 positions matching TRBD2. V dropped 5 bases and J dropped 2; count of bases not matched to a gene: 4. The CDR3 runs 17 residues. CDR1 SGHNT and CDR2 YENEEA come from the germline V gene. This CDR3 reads CASSRTSGRYNTGELFF. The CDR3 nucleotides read TGTGCCAGCAGCCGGACTAGCGGGAGGTACAACACCGGGGAGCTGTTTTTT.

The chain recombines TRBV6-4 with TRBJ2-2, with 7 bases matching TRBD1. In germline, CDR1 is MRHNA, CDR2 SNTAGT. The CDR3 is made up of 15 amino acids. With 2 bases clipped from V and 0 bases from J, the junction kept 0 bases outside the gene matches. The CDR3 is CASSDGTANTGELFF. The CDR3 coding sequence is TGTGCCAGCAGTGACGGGACAGCGAACACCGGGGAGCTGTTTTTT.

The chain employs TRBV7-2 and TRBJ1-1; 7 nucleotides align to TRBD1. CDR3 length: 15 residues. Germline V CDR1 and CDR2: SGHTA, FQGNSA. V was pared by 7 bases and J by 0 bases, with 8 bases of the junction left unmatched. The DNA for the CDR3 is TGTGCCAGCAAGGGGGCAGGTCGGATGAACACTGAAGCTTTCTTT. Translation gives CASKGAGRMNTEAFF.

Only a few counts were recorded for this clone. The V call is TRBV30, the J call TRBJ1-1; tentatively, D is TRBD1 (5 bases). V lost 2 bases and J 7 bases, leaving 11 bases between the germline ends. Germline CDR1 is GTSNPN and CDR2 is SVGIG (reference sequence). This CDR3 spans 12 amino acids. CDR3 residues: CAWSSEGLEAFF. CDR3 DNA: TGTGCCTGGAGTAGTGAGGGACTTGAAGCTTTCTTT.

The CDR3 here is CASSLFALAGGDNEQFF. Here the CDR3 DNA reads TGTGCCAGCAGCTTATTTGCGCTAGCGGGAGGAGACAATGAGCAGTTCTTC. The rearrangement links TRBV7-9 to TRBJ2-1, with 11 positions matching TRBD2. V lost 2 bases and J lost 5; bases outside the gene matches: 8. This CDR3 contains 17 residues. Germline lookup yields CDR1 SEHNR and CDR2 FQNEAQ (reference sequence).

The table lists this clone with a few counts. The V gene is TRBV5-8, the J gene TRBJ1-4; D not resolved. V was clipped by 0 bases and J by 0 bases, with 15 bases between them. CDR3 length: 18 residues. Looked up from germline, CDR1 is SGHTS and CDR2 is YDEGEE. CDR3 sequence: CASSLELDYPATNEKLFF. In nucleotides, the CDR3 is TGTGCCAGCAGCTTGGAATTAGACTATCCGGCAACTAATGAAAAACTGTTTTTT.

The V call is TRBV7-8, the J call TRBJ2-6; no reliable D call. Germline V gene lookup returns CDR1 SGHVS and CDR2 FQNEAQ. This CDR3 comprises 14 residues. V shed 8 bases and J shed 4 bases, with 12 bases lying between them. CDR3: CASATEAGANVLTF. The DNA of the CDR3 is TGTGCCAGCGCTACTGAGGCCGGGGCCAACGTCCTGACTTTC. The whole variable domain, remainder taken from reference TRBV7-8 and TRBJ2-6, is GAGVSQSPRYKVAKRGQDVALRCDPISGHVSLFWYQQALGQGPEFLTYFQNEAQLDKSGLPSDRFFAERPEGSVSTLKIQRTQQEDSAVYLCASATEAGANVLTFGAGSRLTVL.

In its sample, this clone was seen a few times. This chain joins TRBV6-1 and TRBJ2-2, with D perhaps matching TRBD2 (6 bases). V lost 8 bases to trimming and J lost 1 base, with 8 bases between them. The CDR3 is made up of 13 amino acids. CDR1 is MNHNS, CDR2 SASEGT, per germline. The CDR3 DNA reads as TGTGCCAGCCTAGCGTTGAACACCGGGGAGCTGTTTTTT. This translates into CASLALNTGELFF.

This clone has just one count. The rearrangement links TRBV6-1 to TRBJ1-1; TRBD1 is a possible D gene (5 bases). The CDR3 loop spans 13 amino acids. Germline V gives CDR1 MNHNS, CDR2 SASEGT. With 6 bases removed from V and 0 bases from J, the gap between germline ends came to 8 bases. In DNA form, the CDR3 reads TGTGCCAGCAGAAGAGGGGTGAACACTGAAGCTTTCTTT. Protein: CASRRGVNTEAFF.

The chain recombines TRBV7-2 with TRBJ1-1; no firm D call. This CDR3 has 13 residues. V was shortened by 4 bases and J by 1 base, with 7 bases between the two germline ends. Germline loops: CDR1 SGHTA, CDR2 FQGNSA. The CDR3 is CASSSTWNTEAFF. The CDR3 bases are TGTGCCAGCAGCTCGACGTGGAACACTGAAGCTTTCTTT.

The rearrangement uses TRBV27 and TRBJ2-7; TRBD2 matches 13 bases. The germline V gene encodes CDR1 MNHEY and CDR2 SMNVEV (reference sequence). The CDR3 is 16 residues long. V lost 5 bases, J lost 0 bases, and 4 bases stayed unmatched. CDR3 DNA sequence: TGTGCCAGCAGTCAGGGACTAGCGGGGAGCTCCTACGAGCAGTACGTC. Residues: CASSQGLAGSSYEQYV.

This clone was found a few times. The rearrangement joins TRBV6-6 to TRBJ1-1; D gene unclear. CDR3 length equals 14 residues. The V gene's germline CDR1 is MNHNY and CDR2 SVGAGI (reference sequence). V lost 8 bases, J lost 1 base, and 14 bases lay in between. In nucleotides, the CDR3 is TGTGCCAGCGATGGGCAACAAGCGAACACTGAAGCTTTCTTT. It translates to CASDGQQANTEAFF.

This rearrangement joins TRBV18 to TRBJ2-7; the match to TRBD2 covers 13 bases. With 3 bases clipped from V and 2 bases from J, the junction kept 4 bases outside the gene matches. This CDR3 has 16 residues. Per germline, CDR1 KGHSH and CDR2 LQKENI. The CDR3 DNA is TGTGCCAGCTCACCTCCGGGACTAGCGGGAACCTACGAGCAGTACTTC. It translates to CASSPPGLAGTYEQYF.

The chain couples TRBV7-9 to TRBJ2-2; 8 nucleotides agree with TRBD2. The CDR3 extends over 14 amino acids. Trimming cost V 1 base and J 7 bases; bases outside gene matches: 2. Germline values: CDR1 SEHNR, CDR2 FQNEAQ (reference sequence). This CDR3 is CASSLGTSSGELFF. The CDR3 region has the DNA TGTGCCAGCAGCTTAGGGACTAGCAGCGGGGAGCTGTTTTTT.

CDR3 DNA sequence: TGTGCCAGTAGTAAAGGCGGCTTGGTCTACGAGCAGTACTTC. The encoded protein is CASSKGGLVYEQYF. The J gene is TRBJ2-7, the V gene TRBV19, with D unresolved. The CDR3 has 14 amino acids. Trimming stripped 4 bases from V and 3 bases from J, with 13 bases between. CDR1 is LNHDA, CDR2 SQIVND, per germline (reference sequence).